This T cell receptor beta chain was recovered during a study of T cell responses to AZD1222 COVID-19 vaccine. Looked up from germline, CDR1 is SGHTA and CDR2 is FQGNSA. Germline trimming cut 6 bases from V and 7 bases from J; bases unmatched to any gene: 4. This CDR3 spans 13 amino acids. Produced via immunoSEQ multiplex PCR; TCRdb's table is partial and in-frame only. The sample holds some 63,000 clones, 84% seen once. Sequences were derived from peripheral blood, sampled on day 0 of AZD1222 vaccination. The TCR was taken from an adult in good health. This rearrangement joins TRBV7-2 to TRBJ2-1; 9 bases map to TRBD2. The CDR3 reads CASREGLANEQFF. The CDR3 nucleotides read TGTGCCAGCAGGGAGGGACTAGCAAATGAGCAGTTCTTC.